One sample yielded the 21 T cell receptor beta chains listed below, sequenced in a study of T cell clonality in common variable immunodeficiency. Profiling relied on immunoSEQ multiplex PCR, and the TCRdb table lists in-frame clones only, not all of them. The repertoire shows about 35,000 clones, none seen only once; the top ten take under 3.5%. Sequencing input: peripheral blood mononuclear cells. The receptor set was obtained from a person aged 18-70 years in good health.

In its sample, this clone was seen many times. The CDR3 is cut off 3 residues early in the read; its end comes from the germline J gene. This sequence joins TRBV19 and TRBJ1-5; no firm D call. Trimming left V 5 bases short and J 1 base short, with 12 bases between. In germline, CDR1 is LNHDA, CDR2 SQIVND (reference sequence). The CDR3 has 15 amino acids. This CDR3 reads CASSARRQSNQPQHF. CDR3 DNA (partial): TGTGCCAGTAGTGCCCGGCGGCAGAGCAATCAGCCC.

The sample holds many counts of this clone. Read sequence stops 3 residues before the CDR3 end, and the germline J gene provides the missing end. J is TRBJ2-3 and V is TRBV7-9; D is unresolved. The ends were cut back, 5 bases at V and 0 bases at J, with 12 bases in the middle. Germline V gives CDR1 SEHNR, CDR2 FQNEAQ (reference sequence). The CDR3 consists of 15 residues. The sequenced part of the CDR3 DNA is TGTGCCAGCAGCCCCGTGGAGACTAGCACAGATACG. The encoded protein is CASSPVETSTDT. The CDR3 in full is CASSPVETSTDTQYF. The full variable domain, its missing parts supplied by reference TRBV7-9 and TRBJ2-3, is DTGVSQNPRHKITKRGQNVTFRCDPISEHNRLYWYRQTLGQGPEFLTYFQNEAQLEKSRLLSDRFSAERPKGSFSTLEIQRTEQGDSAMYLCASSPVETSTDTQYFGPGTRLTVL.

This clone was observed many times. The CDR3 is cut off 3 residues early in the read; its end comes from the germline J gene. The chain combines TRBV7-8 with TRBJ1-4; D remains unclear. Trimming shortened V by 3 bases and J by 8 bases, and 10 bases separated the two germline ends. This CDR3 spans 13 amino acids. Germline values: CDR1 SGHVS, CDR2 FQNEAQ. The covered CDR3 bases are TGTGCCAGCAGCTTTCGCAGTGAAGAAAAA. It yields the protein CASSFRSEEK. In full, the CDR3 is CASSFRSEEKLFF.

A few counts support this clone. The read ends 3 residues before the CDR3 terminus; that terminus is restored from the germline J gene. This chain joins TRBV2 and TRBJ2-7, with 13 positions matching TRBD2. The CDR3 is 15 amino acids. From germline, CDR1 is SNHLY and CDR2 FYNNEI. V was pared by 4 bases and J by 3 bases, with 3 bases of the junction left unmatched. CDR3 DNA, as far as it was read: TGTGCCAGCAGTGGCCGGACTAGCGGGAGCTACGAG. Its protein is CASSGRTSGSYE. The CDR3 reads in full as CASSGRTSGSYEQYF.

At least ten counts were recorded for this clone. The read is 3 residues too short to cover the CDR3 end, so that end is filled in from the germline J gene. The chain uses TRBV6-1 and TRBJ2-3, with 9 bases lining up with TRBD1. The CDR3 extends over 15 amino acids. V shed 3 bases, J shed 4 bases, and the junction held 5 bases outside the gene matches. CDR1 MNHNS and CDR2 SASEGT come from the germline V gene. CDR3 DNA (partial): TGTGCCAGCAGTGAGAGGACAGGGGAGTCAGATACG. Translation gives CASSERTGESDT. The full CDR3 sequence reads CASSERTGESDTQYF.

In its sample, this clone was seen many times. The read terminates 3 residues ahead of where the CDR3 ends, so the germline J gene completes it. This chain uses TRBV19 with TRBJ2-7; D perhaps matches TRBD2 (5 bases). CDR1 and CDR2 (germline): LNHDA, SQIVND (reference sequence). Trimming pared 5 bases from V and 0 bases from J, leaving 14 bases between. The CDR3 loop spans 15 amino acids. CDR3 DNA (partial): TGTGCCAGTAGTGCACCGGGGTCGAGCTCCTACGAG. Protein product: CASSAPGSSSYE. The full CDR3 protein reads CASSAPGSSSYEQYF.

This clone was recorded many times. The read gets to within 3 residues of the CDR3 end, and the germline J gene fills in the rest. The gene calls are TRBV30 and TRBJ2-7; 8 nucleotides match TRBD2. This CDR3 contains 13 residues. With V trimmed by 2 bases and J by 3 bases, 3 bases remained unmatched. Germline assignment: CDR1 GTSNPN and CDR2 SVGIG (reference sequence). The CDR3 here is CAWSRGGNYEQYF. The sequenced part of the CDR3 DNA is TGTGCCTGGAGTCGGGGGGGCAACTACGAG. Supplemented by reference TRBV30 and TRBJ2-7, the full variable domain reads SQTIHQWPATLVQPVGSPLSLECTVEGTSNPNLYWYRQAAGRGLQLLFYSVGIGQISSEVPQNLSASRPQDRQFILSSKKLLLSDSGFYLCAWSRGGNYEQYFGPGTRLTVT.

This clone has ten or more counts. The CDR3 end lies 3 residues beyond the end of the read and is filled in from the germline J gene. The chain joins TRBV2 to TRBJ1-5; possible D gene TRBD1, 6 bases. The CDR3 covers 15 residues. V shed 7 bases and J shed 4 bases, with 17 bases lying between them. Germline V lookup: CDR1 SNHLY, CDR2 FYNNEI. The CDR3 sequence is CASKDATGSNQPQHF. The sequenced CDR3 bases are TGTGCCAGCAAAGACGCGACAGGATCAAATCAGCCC.

This clone appeared many times. The CDR3 is CASSLGRGGTYEQYF. The sequenced part of the CDR3 DNA is TGTGCCAGCAGTTTGGGGCGGGGCGGGACCTACGAG. J is TRBJ2-7 and V is TRBV28; possible D gene TRBD2, 6 bases. The read ends 3 residues before the CDR3 terminus; that terminus is restored from the germline J gene. The germline V and J ends were trimmed by 3 bases and 2 bases, with 14 bases remaining between them. There are 15 residues in the CDR3. In germline, CDR1 is MDHEN, CDR2 SYDVKM.

This clone was recorded many times. The CDR3 end lies 3 residues beyond the end of the read and is filled in from the germline J gene. This chain joins TRBV20-1 and TRBJ2-1; D might be TRBD2 (6 bases). Looked up from germline, CDR1 is DFQATT and CDR2 is SNEGSKA (reference sequence). CDR3 length equals 12 residues. V lost 8 bases and J lost 2, with 10 bases in between. CDR3 bases read: TGCAGTATTAGCGGAACCTACAATGAG. It yields the protein CSISGTYNE. The whole CDR3 reads CSISGTYNEQFF.

This clone was recorded many times. The CDR3 is cut off 3 residues early in the read; its end comes from the germline J gene. V is TRBV5-4 and J is TRBJ2-7, with 11 bases fitting TRBD2. Germline CDR1 reads SGHNT; CDR2 reads YYREEE (reference sequence). The CDR3 totals 15 residues. The ends lost 4 bases at V and 2 bases at J; junction bases unmatched: 5. CDR3: CASSLGTSGTYEQYF. CDR3 bases read: TGTGCCAGCAGCCTCGGGACTAGCGGCACCTACGAG.

In its sample, this clone was seen many times. From the germline J gene comes the end of the CDR3, since the read stops 3 residues before it. This sequence joins TRBV5-1 and TRBJ1-1, with D possibly matching TRBD1 (5 bases). Germline values: CDR1 SGHRS, CDR2 YFSETQ. V was clipped by 4 bases and J by 1 base, with 17 bases between them. The CDR3 spans 16 residues. CDR3 bases read: TGCGCCAGCAGCATAATCCAGGGAGAGGGGAACACTGAA. Protein sequence: CASSIIQGEGNTE. From start to end, the CDR3 is CASSIIQGEGNTEAFF.

This clone was found a few times. The CDR3 end falls 3 residues outside the read, so it is completed with the germline J gene. This chain joins TRBV7-2 and TRBJ1-5; no reliable D call. With 4 bases removed from V and 0 bases from J, the gap between germline ends came to 7 bases. This CDR3 is built from 14 residues. Germline CDR1 is SGHTA and CDR2 is FQGNSA. The DNA read from the CDR3 is TGTGCCAGCAGCTCTTTATATAGCAATCAGCCC. Translating it yields CASSSLYSNQP. The full CDR3 protein is CASSSLYSNQPQHF.

This clone was counted many times. The CDR3 is CAWSVLGPNQPQHF. CDR3 bases read: TGTGCCTGGAGTGTACTTGGGCCAAATCAGCCC. The gene calls are TRBV30 and TRBJ1-5; D is unclear. The read stops 3 residues short of the end of the CDR3; the missing end is completed from the germline J gene. V was cut by 0 bases and J by 4 bases, with 10 bases left in between. CDR1 and CDR2 (germline): GTSNPN, SVGIG (reference sequence). This CDR3 is built from 14 residues.

This clone has ten or more counts. The read is 3 residues too short to cover the CDR3 end, so that end is filled in from the germline J gene. The J gene is TRBJ2-7, the V gene TRBV20-1; TRBD2 might be the D (6 bases). The CDR3 consists of 14 residues. With 1 base removed from V and 3 bases from J, the gap between germline ends came to 13 bases. Germline V gene lookup returns CDR1 DFQATT and CDR2 SNEGSKA (reference sequence). Partial CDR3 DNA: TGCAGTGCTAGAGGTCCGGGGGTGGGCTACGAG. Amino acids: CSARGPGVGYE. The complete CDR3 reads CSARGPGVGYEQYF.

This clone was observed many times. Read coverage stops 3 residues before the CDR3 terminus; the germline J gene supplies the remainder. The chain employs TRBV5-1 and TRBJ1-3, with 9 bases that match TRBD1. CDR3 size: 16 residues. Unmatched junction bases numbered 4, after V lost 2 bases and J lost 1 base. Germline loops: CDR1 SGHRS, CDR2 YFSETQ. The CDR3 sequence: CASSLQGAKSGNTIYF. The part of the CDR3 DNA that was read is TGCGCCAGCAGCTTACAGGGGGCGAAGTCTGGAAACACC.

This clone was seen many times. The chain's CDR3 is CASSLVGQFNTGELFF. Incomplete CDR3 DNA: TGTGCCAGCAGCTTAGTTGGACAGTTCAACACCGGGGAG. The chain couples TRBV7-6 to TRBJ2-2, with TRBD1 as a possible D gene (6 bases). Read data end 3 residues before the CDR3 end; the end is taken from the germline J gene. CDR3 size: 16 residues. CDR1 and CDR2 from the germline V gene are SGHVS and FNYEAQ. V lost 1 base and J 2 bases, leaving 11 bases between the germline ends.

This clone was counted at least ten times. This CDR3 is CASSLVAGAGNEQFF. The sequenced part of the CDR3 DNA is TGTGCCAGCAGTTTGGTGGCAGGGGCGGGCAATGAG. This chain connects TRBV12-3 or TRBV12-4 to TRBJ2-1; TRBD1 is a possible D gene (6 bases). The read is 3 residues too short to cover the CDR3 end, so that end is filled in from the germline J gene. Trimming took off 3 bases at V and 6 bases at J, with 15 bases between the two ends. The CDR3 covers 15 residues.

This clone was detected ten times or more. The read ends 3 residues before the CDR3 terminus; that terminus is restored from the germline J gene. V gene TRBV5-1 combines with J gene TRBJ1-4, with D uncertain. The CDR3 runs to 13 residues. Germline V gene sequence: CDR1 SGHRS, CDR2 YFSETQ. Trimming removed 4 bases at V and 5 bases at J, with 9 bases between. The covered CDR3 bases are TGCGCCAGCAGCGTACAGATAAATGAAAAA. This codes for CASSVQINEK. The entire CDR3 protein is CASSVQINEKLFF.

This clone was seen many times. The observed sequence ends 3 residues before the CDR3 terminus, with the missing tail filled in from the germline J gene. The chain is built from TRBV20-1 and TRBJ2-7, with 7 positions matching TRBD2. Looked up from germline, CDR1 is DFQATT and CDR2 is SNEGSKA (reference sequence). V was pared by 5 bases and J by 1 base, with 11 bases of the junction left unmatched. The CDR3 totals 15 residues. CDR3 loop: CSAGDQAGPSYEQYF. Partial CDR3 DNA: TGCAGTGCTGGGGATCAAGCGGGACCGTCCTACGAG.

This clone was detected ten times or more. The read ends 3 residues before the CDR3 terminus; that terminus is restored from the germline J gene. This chain links TRBV6-2 or TRBV6-3 with TRBJ1-1; 8 positions match TRBD1. CDR1 is MNHEY, CDR2 SVGEGT, per germline. The CDR3 consists of 15 residues. Trimming took 5 bases from V and 5 from J; bases not matched to a gene: 10. The sequenced part of the CDR3 DNA is TGTGCCAGCAGTCCCTCCAGGGGGCGCGAAACTGAA. Its protein product is CASSPSRGRETE. The entire CDR3 reads CASSPSRGRETEAFF.